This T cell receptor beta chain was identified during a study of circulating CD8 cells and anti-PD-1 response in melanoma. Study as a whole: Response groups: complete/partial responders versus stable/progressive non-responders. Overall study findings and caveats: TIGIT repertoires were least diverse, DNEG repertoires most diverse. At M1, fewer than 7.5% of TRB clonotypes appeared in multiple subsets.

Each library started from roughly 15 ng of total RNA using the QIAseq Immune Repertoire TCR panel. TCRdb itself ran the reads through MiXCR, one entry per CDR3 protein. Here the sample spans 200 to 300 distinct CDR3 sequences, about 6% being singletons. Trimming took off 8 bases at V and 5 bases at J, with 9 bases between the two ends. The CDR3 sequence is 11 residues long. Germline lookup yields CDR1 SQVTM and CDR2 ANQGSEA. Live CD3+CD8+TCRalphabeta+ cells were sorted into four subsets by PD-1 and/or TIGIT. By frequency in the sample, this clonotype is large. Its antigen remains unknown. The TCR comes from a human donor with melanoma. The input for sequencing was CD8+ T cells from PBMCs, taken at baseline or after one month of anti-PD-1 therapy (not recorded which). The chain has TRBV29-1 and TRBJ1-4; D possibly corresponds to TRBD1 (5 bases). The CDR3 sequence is CSTRDNEKLFF. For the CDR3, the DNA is TGCAGCACCAGGGACAATGAAAAACTGTTTTTT. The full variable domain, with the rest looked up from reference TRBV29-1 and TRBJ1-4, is SAVISQKPSRDICQRGTSLTIQCQVDSQVTMMFWYRQQPGQSLTLIATANQGSEATYESGFVIDKFPISRPNLTFSTLTVSNMSPEDSSIYLCSTRDNEKLFFGSGTQLSVL.